This T cell receptor (beta chain) appears in the sequencing data of a study of post-analysis software for immune sequencing data (dated by TCRdb to 2015 to 2017). The study in broad terms: Recorded disease courses included relapsing-remitting, secondary progressive and progressive-relapsing multiple sclerosis, with some patients lacking subtype annotation. The patient repertoires were set against about eleven previously published healthy control repertoires from donors whose ages ranged from roughly 6 to 26 years. A subset of samples was prepared in parallel using single-end sample barcoding, then pooled and co-amplified after Illumina adapter ligation.

The library was made by PCR. TCRdb records Illumina HiSeq 2500 as the sequencer. To reduce PCR and sequencing biases, unique molecular identifiers were built into the TCR beta cDNA libraries. Every 1 to 10 million input T cells yielded approximately 500,000 cDNA molecules, meaning each molecule approximated one T cell. The patient libraries were prepared and sequenced with the same protocol used for the earlier healthy control dataset. Samples belonging to the same batch were prepared together, multiplexed and sequenced on a shared HiSeq lane. In the original analysis: Raw barcoded reads were processed with MIGEC, discarding single-read molecular identifier groups before consensus assembly and CDR3 extraction. Clonotype tables were post-analysed with VDJtools, and diversity was normalized by down-sampling all datasets to the smallest sample size. In repertoire overlap clustering, CDR3 amino acid sequences, but not nucleotide sequences, were matched to correct batch-related cross-sample contamination. The public reads were reprocessed in TCRdb via fastp at Q25 and MiXCR, keeping in-frame beta chains. Every CDR3 protein is listed once, alongside the most common genes and DNA of its rows. In this record, the V and J calls reflect TCRdb's handling and not the investigators' own analysis. The sample includes approximately 440,000 distinct CDR3 sequences, with over 35% observed a single time. The ten largest clones represent 9.5% to 13% of the sample.

There are 13 amino acids in the CDR3, from cysteine to phenylalanine inclusive. Left in the record is the CDR3 DNA by itself, 39 bases read in frame from the first base. CDR1 and CDR2 are read off the germline V gene as MNHNS and SASEGT. At the junction V is shortened by 10 bases and J by 5 bases, with 16 bases in between. Here is what the overall study found, with its caveats: Several TRBV segments, including TRBV5-6, TRBV5-1 and TRBV20-1, were significantly more frequent in patients than controls. Normalized Chao1 diversity was significantly lower in multiple sclerosis patients than controls, suggesting substantial peripheral T-cell clonal expansion. Direct clustering with F measure showed strong co-clustering of samples prepared in the same batch, prompting a batch-effect correction. The control group was slightly older than the multiple sclerosis patient group.

To demonstrate the VDJtools post-analysis software, the study profiled TCR beta repertoires from the peripheral blood of about 13 young patients with multiple sclerosis. The multiple sclerosis patients were children and adolescents ranging in age from about 6 to 17 years. As concerns this clonotype: Its antigen is still unknown. No base qualities exist here, and no much larger clone lies one base off it.

Recombination joined TRBV6-1 with TRBJ2-3; a tentative D call is TRBD2 (6 bases match). This receptor was obtained from a girl aged 5-17 years with multiple sclerosis. The sequencing input was blood. The CDR3 reads CATGPGVLDTQYF. The sequenced DNA: TGTGCCACCGGGCCGGGAGTTTTAGATACGCAGTATTTT.